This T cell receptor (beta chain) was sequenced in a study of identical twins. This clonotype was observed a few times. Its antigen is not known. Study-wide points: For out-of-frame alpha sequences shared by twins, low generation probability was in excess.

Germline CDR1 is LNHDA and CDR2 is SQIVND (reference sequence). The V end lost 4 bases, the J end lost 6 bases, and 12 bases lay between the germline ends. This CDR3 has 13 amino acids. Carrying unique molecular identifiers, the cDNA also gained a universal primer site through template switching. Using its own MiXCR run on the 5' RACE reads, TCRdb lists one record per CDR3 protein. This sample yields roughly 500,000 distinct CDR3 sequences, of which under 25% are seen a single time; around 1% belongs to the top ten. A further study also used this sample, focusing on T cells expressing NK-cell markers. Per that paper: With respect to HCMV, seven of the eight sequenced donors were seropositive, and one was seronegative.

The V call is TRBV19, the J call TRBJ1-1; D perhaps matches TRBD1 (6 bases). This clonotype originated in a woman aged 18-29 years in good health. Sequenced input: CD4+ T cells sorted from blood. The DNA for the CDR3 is TGTGCCAGTAGTAGCACAGGGTTCGCTGAAGCTTTCTTT. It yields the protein CASSSTGFAEAFF.